A selection of T cell receptor beta chains follows, all from one sample in a study of T cell responses to AZD1222 COVID-19 vaccine. Sequencing was performed with immunoSEQ multiplex PCR; in TCRdb, only in-frame clones are kept and a portion is missing. The table records more than 50,000 clones, approximately 90% of them present only once. Source: peripheral blood, taken on day 0 of AZD1222 vaccination. Source of these receptors: an adult in good health. CDR3s include the opening cysteine and the closing phenylalanine or tryptophan. Clone size is shown for a subset of rows, as once, few, many or a class of expanded clone.

clone size,J gene,V gene,CDR3 protein
-,TRBJ1-3,TRBV6-5,CASSLTPVDGGNTIYF
-,TRBJ2-7,TRBV11-2,CASSRSYEQYF
-,TRBJ2-5,TRBV5-6,CASSWSPTKETQYF
once,TRBJ2-5,TRBV25-1,CASSESRGRETQYF
-,TRBJ1-1,TRBV29-1,CSVKVTEAFF
once,TRBJ1-5,TRBV7-2,CASSLAAGNQPQHF
-,TRBJ1-6,TRBV7-2,CASSSLQGFGNSPLHF
-,TRBJ2-5,TRBV10-2,CASSELLAGGYQETQYF
-,TRBJ2-7,TRBV7-2,CASSLRTGRLLF
-,TRBJ2-1,TRBV15,CATRPSGYNEQFF
-,TRBJ2-1,TRBV4-1,CASSRTGNEQFF
-,TRBJ2-7,TRBV3-1/TRBV3-2,CASSTGTGDYEQYF
-,TRBJ2-4,TRBV12-3/TRBV12-4,CASSGGTGSQYF
-,TRBJ2-7,TRBV19,CASSIGQGSYEQYF
-,TRBJ1-4,TRBV19,CASSIIFGGGEKLFF
once,TRBJ1-6,TRBV10-2,CASDFGTSNSPLHF
-,TRBJ1-5,TRBV6-5,CASSTLKGQPQHF
-,TRBJ1-4,TRBV28,CAIRPGTLGEKLFF
-,TRBJ2-3,TRBV2,CASSGGDITDTQYF
-,TRBJ2-7,TRBV6-2/TRBV6-3,CASSYLYYEQYF
-,TRBJ1-5,TRBV27,CASSPRQGYQPQHF
-,TRBJ2-1,TRBV3-1/TRBV3-2,CASSRGLAGGLIYEQFF
-,TRBJ2-1,TRBV7-9,CASSSRGGASYNEQFF
-,TRBJ2-1,TRBV19,CASRRLAGGRNEQFF
-,TRBJ2-2,TRBV25-1,CASTPPGGRGGELFF
-,TRBJ2-7,TRBV20-1,CSAPLYEQYF
-,TRBJ1-2,TRBV18,CASSPRREGGYTF
-,TRBJ2-7,TRBV5-5,CASSLGRRDYEQYF
-,TRBJ1-6,TRBV12-2,CASRLNPRLGGDLALHF
-,TRBJ1-6,TRBV27,CASSSGQANSPLHF
-,TRBJ2-2,TRBV3-1/TRBV3-2,CASSQGGTGELFF
-,TRBJ1-1,TRBV19,CASSPSRTEAFF
-,TRBJ1-6,TRBV2,CASSGARGSYNSPLHF
-,TRBJ2-1,TRBV7-2,CASSLASSQRGGLGYNEQFF
-,TRBJ2-3,TRBV9,CASSVGSSRTDTQYF
-,TRBJ2-2,TRBV19,CASSPWNTGELFF
-,TRBJ2-5,TRBV7-9,CASSKEPPATQYF
once,TRBJ2-7,TRBV6-1,CASSIGLSSYEQYF
-,TRBJ2-7,TRBV28,CASSLAGSYEQYF
-,TRBJ1-1,TRBV27,CASNQGWGNTEAFF
-,TRBJ1-5,TRBV4-1,CASSQEERDRGVQPQHF
-,TRBJ2-2,TRBV5-6,CASSSVGRRDTGELFF
-,TRBJ1-6,TRBV19,CASSIGAGNSPLHF
-,TRBJ1-1,TRBV7-2,CASSPLYSEAFF
once,TRBJ2-2,TRBV2,CATGTSGGLNTGELFF
-,TRBJ2-7,TRBV12-3/TRBV12-4,CASSLDSYEQYF
-,TRBJ2-7,TRBV3-1/TRBV3-2,CASSQEGGAAQYF
-,TRBJ2-7,TRBV6-5,CASSSPQGASYEQYF
-,TRBJ1-1,TRBV5-5,CASSLRQYTEAFF
-,TRBJ2-2,TRBV12-3/TRBV12-4,CASWGTGELFF
-,TRBJ1-2,TRBV18,CASSSGAGTVAYGYTF
-,TRBJ1-1,TRBV6-2/TRBV6-3,CASSYARKNTEAFF
-,TRBJ2-7,TRBV5-6,CASSLTQGPGSYEQYF
once,TRBJ1-1,TRBV12-3/TRBV12-4,CASSLVRAEAFF
-,TRBJ1-3,TRBV4-2,CASSQGDSINTIYF